The 23 T cell receptor beta chains below were found in one sample sequenced in a study of blood T cell repertoires in COVID-19. Only in-frame clones appear in the TCRdb table, and some are missing; sequencing was by immunoSEQ multiplex PCR. This sample has roughly 370,000 clones, with around 87% found just once. Sequencing input: PBMCs or T cells enriched from blood (not recorded which). The receptor set was obtained from a woman in her fifties or sixties who had recovered from COVID-19.

This chain joins TRBV19 and TRBJ1-4; 7 nucleotides line up with TRBD1. The V segment lost 11 bases and the J segment 2 bases; nucleotides outside the gene matches: 20. Germline lookup yields CDR1 LNHDA and CDR2 SQIVND (reference sequence). CDR3 size: 18 residues. The DNA of the CDR3 is TGTGCCGTTGCTTCAACGATCGGGACAGAATCGACTAATGAAAAACTGTTTTTT. Protein: CAVASTIGTESTNEKLFF. The complete variable domain, with remaining parts taken from reference TRBV19 and TRBJ1-4, reads DGGITQSPKYLFRKEGQNVTLSCEQNLNHDAMYWYRQDPGQGLRLIYYSQIVNDFQKGDIAEGYSVSREKKESFPLTVTSAQKNPTAFYLCAVASTIGTESTNEKLFFGSGTQLSVL.

The gene calls are TRBV11-2 and TRBJ2-7; TRBD1 is a possible D gene (5 bases). This CDR3 has 14 amino acids. CDR1 SGHAT and CDR2 FQNNGV come from the germline V gene. Between the trimmed V and J ends, which lost 10 bases and 2 bases, there was a span of 18 bases. The CDR3 here is CATQLSEGAYEQYF. The CDR3 coding sequence is TGTGCCACCCAACTCTCTGAAGGGGCCTACGAGCAGTACTTC. Full variable domain (rest looked up from reference TRBV11-2 and TRBJ2-7): EAGVAQSPRYKIIEKRQSVAFWCNPISGHATLYWYQQILGQGPKLLIQFQNNGVVDDSQLPKDRFSAERLKGVDSTLKIQPAKLEDSAVYLCATQLSEGAYEQYFGPGTRLTVT.

The V and J genes are TRBV5-1 and TRBJ2-7; TRBD1 aligns across 10 bases. Trimming cost V 3 bases and J 7 bases; bases outside gene matches: 1. The CDR3 has 12 residues. Per the germline V gene, CDR1 is SGHRS and CDR2 is YFSETQ. CDR3 sequence reads: CASSWTGGEQYF. In DNA form, the CDR3 reads TGCGCCAGCAGCTGGACAGGGGGGGAGCAGTACTTC. The whole variable domain, remainder taken from reference TRBV5-1 and TRBJ2-7, is KAGVTQTPRYLIKTRGQQVTLSCSPISGHRSVSWYQQTPGQGLQFLFEYFSETQRNKGNFPGRFSGRQFSNSRSEMNVSTLELGDSALYLCASSWTGGEQYFGPGTRLTVT.

This clone has a single count. This rearrangement joins TRBV7-9 to TRBJ2-5; no clear D gene. CDR3 length: 14 residues. Germline CDR1 SEHNR, CDR2 FQNEAQ (reference sequence). V was shortened by 1 base and J by 5 bases, with 11 bases between the two germline ends. CDR3 DNA sequence: TGTGCCAGCAGCTTAGAAGTTGTGCAGGAGACCCAGTACTTC. Its translation: CASSLEVVQETQYF.

V gene TRBV28 combines with J gene TRBJ2-5; 8 bases line up with TRBD1. V dropped 5 bases and J dropped 5; count of bases not matched to a gene: 10. The length of the CDR3 is 15 residues. CDR1 and CDR2 from the germline V gene are MDHEN and SYDVKM. In nucleotides, the CDR3 is TGTGCCAGCAGTCTTCAGGGGGCAGGGCGGGAGACCCAGTACTTC. This sequence encodes CASSLQGAGRETQYF.

The chain uses TRBV13 and TRBJ2-2; TRBD1 aligns across 8 bases. V lost 6 bases to trimming and J lost 3 bases; unmatched junction nucleotides: 3. The V gene's germline CDR1 is PRHDT and CDR2 FYEKMQ (reference sequence). This CDR3 is built from 14 residues. CDR3 sequence reads: CASRLTGDTGELFF. CDR3 bases: TGTGCCAGCAGGCTGACAGGGGACACCGGGGAGCTGTTTTTT.

This clone was seen just once. The rearrangement uses TRBV2 and TRBJ2-1; maybe TRBD2 (5 bases). The V and J ends lost 8 bases and 5 bases respectively, with 16 bases between them. Germline V gene lookup returns CDR1 SNHLY and CDR2 FYNNEI. The CDR3 spans 14 residues. CDR3 protein: CASLLVRYNNEQFF. The CDR3 coding sequence is TGTGCCAGCCTACTAGTAAGGTATAACAATGAGCAGTTCTTC.

CDR3 nucleotides: TGTGCCAGCAGTGCCCCGGCGACAAGCACAGATACGCAGTATTTT. It yields the protein CASSAPATSTDTQYF. V is TRBV2 and J is TRBJ2-3; D ambiguous. Germline lookup yields CDR1 SNHLY and CDR2 FYNNEI. The CDR3 is 15 amino acids. V was trimmed by 4 bases and J by 0 bases, leaving 11 bases between them.

The count of this clone is one. V gene TRBV6-5 combines with J gene TRBJ1-1; no clear D. Trimming shortened V by 11 bases and J by 0 bases, and 16 bases separated the two germline ends. Germline CDR1 is MNHEY and CDR2 is SVGAGI. CDR3 length: 14 residues. Here the CDR3 reads CAESEVMMNTEAFF. Here the CDR3 DNA reads TGTGCCGAGAGCGAAGTGATGATGAACACTGAAGCTTTCTTT.

This clone has just one count. The chain combines TRBV7-9 with TRBJ2-3; TRBD2 agrees at 12 bases. The CDR3 length is 17 residues. With 8 bases clipped from V and 2 bases from J, the junction kept 11 bases outside the gene matches. Germline V gene data show CDR1 as SEHNR and CDR2 as FQNEAQ (reference sequence). CDR3 in amino acids: CASLSSGGARITDTQYF. Written as DNA, the CDR3 is TGTGCCAGCCTATCTAGCGGGGGGGCTCGAATCACAGATACGCAGTATTTT.

This chain connects TRBV2 to TRBJ1-4; D remains ambiguous. CDR1 and CDR2 from the germline V gene are SNHLY and FYNNEI. The ends were cut back, 8 bases at V and 8 bases at J, with 18 bases in the middle. The CDR3 has 14 amino acids. In DNA, the CDR3 is TGTGCCAGCCGGGAGGACGTAGGCCAGGAAAAACTGTTTTTT. This encodes CASREDVGQEKLFF.

V gene TRBV10-3 combines with J gene TRBJ2-1; D not certain. The germline V gene encodes CDR1 ENHRY and CDR2 SYGVKD. The CDR3 runs 12 residues. Deletions cut 3 bases from V and 6 bases from J, with 6 bases between. CDR3 loop: CAISDSPNEQFF. The CDR3 bases are TGTGCCATCAGTGACAGTCCCAATGAGCAGTTCTTC.

This clone has just one count. The chain joins TRBV10-3 to TRBJ2-1, with D tentatively TRBD2 (5 bases). Germline V CDR1 and CDR2: ENHRY, SYGVKD. The V end lost 2 bases, the J end lost 7 bases, and 12 bases lay between the germline ends. This CDR3 comprises 14 residues. CDR3 loop: CAISEIRGKNEQFF. The CDR3 DNA follows: TGTGCCATCAGTGAGATCCGGGGTAAGAATGAGCAGTTCTTC.

The chain is built from TRBV4-1 and TRBJ2-7; D remains ambiguous. Trimming cost V 2 bases and J 0 bases, with 5 bases left between them. Germline V lookup: CDR1 MGHRA, CDR2 YSYEKL. The CDR3 is 13 amino acids. The CDR3 here is CASSQSPSYEQYF. The CDR3 region has the DNA TGCGCCAGCAGCCAATCTCCCTCCTACGAGCAGTACTTC.

The chain uses TRBV29-1 and TRBJ1-3, with a possible D match to TRBD1 (5 bases). Germline values: CDR1 SQVTM, CDR2 ANQGSEA. This CDR3 spans 12 amino acids. Trimming pared 7 bases from V and 2 bases from J, leaving 9 bases between. CDR3 coding DNA: TGCAGCGCCGAAGGGGCTGGAAACACCATATATTTT. Encoded protein: CSAEGAGNTIYF.

This chain connects TRBV18 to TRBJ2-7, with 11 nucleotides matching TRBD1. This CDR3 has 15 residues. Germline CDR1 KGHSH, CDR2 LQKENI. Trimming took 2 bases from V and 7 from J; bases not matched to a gene: 7. The CDR3 is CASSPKDRGRGEQYF. CDR3 DNA sequence: TGTGCCAGCTCACCAAAGGACAGGGGGCGTGGGGAGCAGTACTTC.

This chain joins TRBV6-1 and TRBJ1-3; TRBD1 is a possible D gene (5 bases). Germline V lookup: CDR1 MNHNS, CDR2 SASEGT. This CDR3 contains 15 residues. The germline V and J ends were trimmed by 2 bases and 2 bases, with 10 bases remaining between them. The CDR3 sequence: CASSELRGTGNTIYF. The CDR3 DNA is TGTGCCAGCAGTGAACTAAGGGGAACTGGAAACACCATATATTTT.

The chain joins TRBV30 to TRBJ2-5; D may be TRBD1 (5 bases). CDR1 is GTSNPN, CDR2 SVGIG, per germline (reference sequence). This CDR3 comprises 14 residues. V shed 4 bases and J shed 2 bases, with 14 bases lying between them. CDR3 sequence (DNA): TGTGCCTGGATAAGAAAGGGGCAACAAGAGACCCAGTACTTC. Its protein is CAWIRKGQQETQYF.

This rearrangement joins TRBV28 to TRBJ1-2; 7 bases are shared with TRBD1. CDR1 is MDHEN and CDR2 is SYDVKM in the germline V gene. The CDR3 sequence is 13 residues long. V lost 6 bases and J lost 6; bases outside the gene matches: 7. The CDR3 here is CASSLATGNGYTF. As DNA, the CDR3 is TGTGCCAGCAGCCTAGCGACAGGGAATGGCTACACCTTC.

The chain links TRBV27 to TRBJ1-2, with 9 positions matching TRBD1. Trimming at V came to 4 bases and at J to 7 bases, leaving 7 bases not matched to a gene. Germline CDR1 reads MNHEY; CDR2 reads SMNVEV (reference sequence). The CDR3 is made up of 14 amino acids. CDR3 DNA: TGTGCCAGCAGTTCTCGCGGGACAGGGATTGGCTACACCTTC. It translates to CASSSRGTGIGYTF.

The V and J genes are TRBV5-1 and TRBJ1-4; D not resolved. This CDR3 is built from 12 residues. Trimming shortened V by 4 bases and J by 3 bases, and 4 bases separated the two germline ends. Germline lookup yields CDR1 SGHRS and CDR2 YFSETQ. CDR3 sequence (DNA): TGCGCCAGCAGCATAGCTAATGAAAAACTGTTTTTT. This sequence encodes CASSIANEKLFF. Using reference TRBV5-1 and TRBJ1-4 for the parts outside the CDR3, the full variable domain is KAGVTQTPRYLIKTRGQQVTLSCSPISGHRSVSWYQQTPGQGLQFLFEYFSETQRNKGNFPGRFSGRQFSNSRSEMNVSTLELGDSALYLCASSIANEKLFFGSGTQLSVL.

The chain couples TRBV28 to TRBJ1-6; 8 bases are shared with TRBD1. Per germline, CDR1 MDHEN and CDR2 SYDVKM. The V and J ends lost 7 bases and 7 bases, in that order; junction bases with no gene match: 12. The CDR3 contains 16 residues. The CDR3 nucleotides are TGTGCCAGCACCAAAATCGGACAGGGCAGAAATTCACCCCTCCACTTT. It is translated as CASTKIGQGRNSPLHF.

This sequence joins TRBV9 and TRBJ2-1, with TRBD2 matching 8 bases. This CDR3 is built from 16 residues. Germline trimming cut 3 bases from V and 4 bases from J; bases unmatched to any gene: 9. Germline V gene lookup returns CDR1 SGDLS and CDR2 YYNGEE. The DNA for the CDR3 is TGTGCCAGCAGCGATTTCAGCGGGGGACTATACAATGAGCAGTTCTTC. It yields the protein CASSDFSGGLYNEQFF.